This T cell receptor beta chain was captured in a study of blood T cell repertoires in COVID-19. Background on the study: Sites in the United States, Italy and Spain provided acute and convalescent COVID-19 samples. T cells, B-cell-depleted T cells, or PBMCs supplied cDNA or gDNA.

Per the authors' pipeline: Amplification with reference gene primers provided the estimates of nucleated cell counts. The assay was immunoSEQ multiplex PCR, and TCRdb's table has in-frame clones only and misses some. V, J and clone size derive from that table, while D and trimming were established from the DNA sequence. The data show some 70,000 clones, roughly 91% seen once. The CDR3 spans 16 residues. V lost 4 bases to trimming and J lost 0 bases; unmatched junction nucleotides: 5. CDR1 and CDR2 (germline): LNHDA, SQIVND (reference sequence). Sequencing input: peripheral blood. The chain joins TRBV19 to TRBJ1-4; 7 nucleotides match TRBD1. This TCR came from a man in his fifties or sixties with active COVID-19. For the CDR3, the DNA is TGTGCCAGTAGTACTGGGACAGTTTCAACTAATGAAAAACTGTTTTTT. Amino acids: CASSTGTVSTNEKLFF.